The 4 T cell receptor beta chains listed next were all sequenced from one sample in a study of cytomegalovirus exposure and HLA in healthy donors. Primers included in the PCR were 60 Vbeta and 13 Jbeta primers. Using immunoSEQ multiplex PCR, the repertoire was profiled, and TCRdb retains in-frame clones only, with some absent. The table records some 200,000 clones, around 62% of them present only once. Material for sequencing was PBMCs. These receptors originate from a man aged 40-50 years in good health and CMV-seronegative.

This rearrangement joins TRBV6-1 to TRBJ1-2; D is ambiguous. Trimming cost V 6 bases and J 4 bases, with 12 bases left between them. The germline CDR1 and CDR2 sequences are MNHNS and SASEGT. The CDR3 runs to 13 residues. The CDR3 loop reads CASSPDGLYGYTF. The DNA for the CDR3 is TGTGCCAGCAGCCCCGACGGACTCTATGGCTACACCTTC.

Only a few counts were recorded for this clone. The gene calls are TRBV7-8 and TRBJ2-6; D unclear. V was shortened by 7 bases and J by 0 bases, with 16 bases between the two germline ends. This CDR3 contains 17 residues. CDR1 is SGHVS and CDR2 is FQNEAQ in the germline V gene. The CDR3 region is CASTPSVGVSGANVLTF. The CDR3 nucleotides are TGTGCCAGCACCCCATCAGTAGGAGTCTCTGGGGCCAACGTCCTGACTTTC.

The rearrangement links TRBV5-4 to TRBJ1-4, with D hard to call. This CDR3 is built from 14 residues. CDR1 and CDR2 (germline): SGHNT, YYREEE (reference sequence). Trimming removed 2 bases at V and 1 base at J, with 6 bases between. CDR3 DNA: TGTGCCAGCAGCTTTTATAGAACTAATGAAAAACTGTTTTTT. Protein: CASSFYRTNEKLFF.

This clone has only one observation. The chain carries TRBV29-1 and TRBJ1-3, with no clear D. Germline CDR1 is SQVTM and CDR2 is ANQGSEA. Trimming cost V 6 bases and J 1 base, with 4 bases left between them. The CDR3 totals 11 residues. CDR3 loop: CSVLSGNTIYF. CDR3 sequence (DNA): TGCAGCGTCCTATCTGGAAACACCATATATTTT.